The clone carrying this T cell receptor beta chain was observed a single time. No antigen is known for it. The CDR3 loop spans 15 amino acids. Looked up from germline, CDR1 is LGHDT and CDR2 is YNNKEL (reference sequence). V lost 4 bases, J lost 6 bases, and 15 bases lay in between. TCRdb fed the reads into MiXCR, producing one record per CDR3 protein. The repertoire consists of approximately 300,000 distinct CDR3 sequences, with 20% to 30% occurring once and the leading ten covering 13%. This specimen comes from a study of T cell repertoires in cytomegalovirus infection. Overall study context: Through public TCR beta signatures, both CMV infection and matching HLA type were indicated. Study-wide findings and caveats: Adding up the frequency of public TCR beta families identified people who carried CMV plus the relevant HLA. Clonotypes of TCR beta that were HLA-C-restricted and CMV-specific dominated the ex vivo response.

The sequences come from cultured PBMCs, collected from culture after CMV antigen stimulation. The chain links TRBV3-1 to TRBJ2-2; D is possibly TRBD2 (6 bases). The sequence was collected from a human donor in good health (CMV status not recorded). Some clones in this sample may be carry-over from other donors' samples. CDR3 amino acids: CASSPRGVAAGELFF. Written as DNA, the CDR3 is TGTGCCAGCAGCCCCCGCGGGGTGGCCGCCGGGGAGCTGTTTTTT.